This T cell receptor beta chain was identified during a study of CXCR3-negative and CXCR3-positive naive CD8 T cells. The study, taken as a whole, reports: Compared with CXCR3-negative naive cells, CXCR3-positive naive cells showed more hydrophobic TRB CDR3s.

This CDR3 contains 16 residues. Germline V gene data show CDR1 as LNHDA and CDR2 as SQIVND (reference sequence). A remark on this clonotype: Its antigen remains unknown.

The study made its TRB cDNA libraries by 5' RACE, adding UMI labels. TCRdb reprocessed the 5' RACE reads, keeping one entry per CDR3 protein, no DNA. The sample totals fewer than 7,000 distinct CDR3 sequences; its top ten clones hold approximately 1.7%. This sequence joins TRBV19 and TRBJ2-3; the TCRdb D gene call, TRBD1, has no DNA to confirm it. Source material: naive CXCR3- CD8+ T cells from blood. Subset specified: CD45RO-CCR7+CD27+CD95- naive CD8+ T cells lacking CXCR3 (TNR3-). This TCR was sampled from a human donor in good health. Some clones in this sample may be carry-over from other donors' samples. CDR3 sequence: CASSMIAGANTDTQYF.